This T cell receptor beta chain appears in the sequencing data of a study of identical twins. Study conclusions and caveats: Alpha sequences out of frame and shared by twins had excess low generation probability. Insertions were reduced in abundant cord blood beta clonotypes but not in memory repertoires. Modeled out-of-frame TCR alpha sharing in monozygotic twins fell below observed levels.

Everyone who gave samples was a healthy Caucasian. TCRdb called the 5' RACE reads again in MiXCR, with one record for every CDR3 protein. In the table there are 700,000 or so distinct CDR3 sequences, approximately 9% of which are singletons. V was pared by 4 bases and J by 7 bases, with 16 bases between. The CDR3 is 14 residues long. In germline, CDR1 is MDHEN, CDR2 SYDVKM. In this sample, this clonotype turned up a few times. Its target is not known. This sample also belongs to another study, concerning yellow fever vaccine responses in identical twins.

This rearrangement joins TRBV28 to TRBJ1-2; D gene ambiguous. The sequenced sample consisted of PBMCs. The TCR was taken from a woman between 18 and 30 years old in good health. CDR3 region: CASSSGGGDGGYTF. The DNA of the CDR3 is TGTGCCAGCAGTTCAGGTGGTGGAGACGGTGGCTACACCTTC.